The TCR beta chain described here comes from a study of blood T cell repertoires in COVID-19. Method: immunoSEQ multiplex PCR; TCRdb's copy keeps in-frame clones and lacks some. The data contain approximately 61,000 clones, approximately 80% of them singletons. Worth noting for this clone: A read error may produce the germline difference seen at one junction end.

Germline assignment: CDR1 SSHAT and CDR2 FNYEAQ (reference sequence). The CDR3 contains 13 residues. This TCR derives from a man aged 65 to 79 with acute or convalescent COVID-19. This chain links TRBV7-7 with TRBJ1-1, with 7 positions matching TRBD1. The sequenced material came from peripheral blood. This CDR3 reads CASSLTGDTEAFF. The CDR3 DNA reads as TGTGCTAGCAGCCTTACAGGGGACACTGAAGCTTTCTTT.